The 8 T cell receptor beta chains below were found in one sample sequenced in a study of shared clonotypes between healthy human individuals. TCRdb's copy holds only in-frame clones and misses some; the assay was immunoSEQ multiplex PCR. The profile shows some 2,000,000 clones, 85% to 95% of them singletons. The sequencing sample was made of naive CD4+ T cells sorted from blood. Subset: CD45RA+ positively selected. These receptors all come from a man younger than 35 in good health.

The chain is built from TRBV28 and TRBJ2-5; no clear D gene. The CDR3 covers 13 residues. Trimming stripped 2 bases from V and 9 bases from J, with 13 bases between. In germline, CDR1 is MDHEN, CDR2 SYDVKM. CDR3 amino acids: CASSLRPPEAQYF. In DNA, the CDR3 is TGTGCCAGCAGTTTAAGGCCACCTGAGGCCCAGTACTTC. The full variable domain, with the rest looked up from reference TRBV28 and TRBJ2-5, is DVKVTQSSRYLVKRTGEKVFLECVQDMDHENMFWYRQDPGLGLRLIYFSYDVKMKEKGDIPEGYSVSREKKERFSLILESASTNQTSMYLCASSLRPPEAQYFGPGTRLLVL.

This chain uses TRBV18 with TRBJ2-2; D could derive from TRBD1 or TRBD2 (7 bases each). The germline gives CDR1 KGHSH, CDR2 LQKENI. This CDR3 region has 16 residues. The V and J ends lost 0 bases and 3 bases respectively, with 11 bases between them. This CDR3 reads CASSPPTGRDTGELFF. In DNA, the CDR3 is TGTGCCAGCTCACCACCGACAGGGAGGGACACCGGGGAGCTGTTTTTT.

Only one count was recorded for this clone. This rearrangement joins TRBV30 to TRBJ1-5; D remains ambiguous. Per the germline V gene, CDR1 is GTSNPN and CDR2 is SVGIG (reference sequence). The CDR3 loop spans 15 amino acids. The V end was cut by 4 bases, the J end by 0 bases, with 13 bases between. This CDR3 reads CAWTGKINSNQPQHF. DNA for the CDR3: TGTGCCTGGACGGGCAAAATCAATAGCAATCAGCCCCAGCATTTT.

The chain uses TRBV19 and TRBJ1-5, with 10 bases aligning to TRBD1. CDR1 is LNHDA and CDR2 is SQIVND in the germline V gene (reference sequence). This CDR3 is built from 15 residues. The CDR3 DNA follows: TGTGCGGCCGGGACAGGGGCTCGTGGCAATCAGCCCCAGCATTTT. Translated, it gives CAAGTGARGNQPQHF.

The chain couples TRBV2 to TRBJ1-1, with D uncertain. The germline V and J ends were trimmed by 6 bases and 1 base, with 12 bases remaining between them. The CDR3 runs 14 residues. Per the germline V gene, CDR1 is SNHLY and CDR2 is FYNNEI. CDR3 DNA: TGTGCCAGCAGCCCAAGGGCACAGAACACTGAAGCTTTCTTT. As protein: CASSPRAQNTEAFF. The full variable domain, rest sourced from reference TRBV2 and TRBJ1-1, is EPEVTQTPSHQVTQMGQEVILRCVPISNHLYFYWYRQILGQKVEFLVSFYNNEISEKSEIFDDQFSVERPDGSNFTLKIRSTKLEDSAMYFCASSPRAQNTEAFFGQGTRLTVV.

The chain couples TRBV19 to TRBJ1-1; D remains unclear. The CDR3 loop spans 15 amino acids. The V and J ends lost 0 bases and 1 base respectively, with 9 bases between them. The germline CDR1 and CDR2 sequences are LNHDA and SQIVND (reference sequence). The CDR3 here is CASSIDLWRNTEAFF. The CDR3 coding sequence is TGTGCCAGTAGTATAGATCTTTGGAGGAACACTGAAGCTTTCTTT.

CDR3 nucleotide sequence: TGTGCCAGCAGCTTAGCTAGCGGGGGCCCCTCCTACGAGCAGTACTTC. This gives the protein CASSLASGGPSYEQYF. V and J are TRBV11-2 and TRBJ2-7; 10 bases are a match to TRBD2. Germline loops: CDR1 SGHAT, CDR2 FQNNGV. The ends lost 1 base at V and 0 bases at J; junction bases unmatched: 3. The CDR3 loop spans 16 amino acids.

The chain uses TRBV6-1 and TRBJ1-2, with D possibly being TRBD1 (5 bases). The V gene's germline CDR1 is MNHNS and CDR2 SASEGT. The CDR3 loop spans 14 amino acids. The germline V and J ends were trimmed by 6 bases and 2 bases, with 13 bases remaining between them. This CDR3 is CASRAWGGNYGYTF. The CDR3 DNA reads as TGTGCCAGCAGGGCTTGGGGGGGAAACTATGGCTACACCTTC.